What follows are 20 T cell receptor beta chains derived from one specimen sequenced in a study of T cell responses to AZD1222 COVID-19 vaccine. The data were produced by immunoSEQ multiplex PCR, yet TCRdb's version contains in-frame clones alone and is incomplete. Here the sample spans tens of thousands of clones, roughly 90% being singletons. This specimen was peripheral blood, taken 28 days after the second AZD1222 dose. The receptors stem from an adult who received the AZD1222 COVID-19 vaccine.

The chain couples TRBV7-9 to TRBJ1-3; D is ambiguous. This CDR3 has 15 amino acids. V was trimmed by 6 bases and J by 0 bases, leaving 12 bases between them. The germline V gene has CDR1 SEHNR and CDR2 FQNEAQ (reference sequence). CDR3 residues: CASSFTAGSGNTIYF. In nucleotides, the CDR3 is TGTGCCAGCAGTTTTACCGCCGGCTCTGGAAACACCATATATTTT.

The rearrangement uses TRBV5-1 and TRBJ1-2; D perhaps matches TRBD1 (5 bases). The CDR3 covers 14 residues. The V gene's germline CDR1 is SGHRS and CDR2 YFSETQ. Trimming left V 0 bases short and J 4 bases short, with 10 bases between. CDR3 protein: CASSLDRDGYGYTF. In DNA form, the CDR3 reads TGCGCCAGCAGCTTGGACCGGGACGGCTATGGCTACACCTTC. Together with reference TRBV5-1 and TRBJ1-2, the CDR3 gives the full variable domain: KAGVTQTPRYLIKTRGQQVTLSCSPISGHRSVSWYQQTPGQGLQFLFEYFSETQRNKGNFPGRFSGRQFSNSRSEMNVSTLELGDSALYLCASSLDRDGYGYTFGSGTRLTVV.

The chain has TRBV19 and TRBJ1-2; TRBD1 agrees at 7 bases. V lost 5 bases to trimming and J lost 0 bases; unmatched junction nucleotides: 3. Germline V gene sequence: CDR1 LNHDA, CDR2 SQIVND (reference sequence). The CDR3 covers 14 residues. In DNA form, the CDR3 reads TGTGCCAGTAGTCGGGGACAGCCTAACTATGGCTACACCTTC. Translation: CASSRGQPNYGYTF. The full variable domain, rest sourced from reference TRBV19 and TRBJ1-2, is DGGITQSPKYLFRKEGQNVTLSCEQNLNHDAMYWYRQDPGQGLRLIYYSQIVNDFQKGDIAEGYSVSREKKESFPLTVTSAQKNPTAFYLCASSRGQPNYGYTFGSGTRLTVV.

The chain is built from TRBV15 and TRBJ1-2; 10 positions match TRBD1. V gave up 0 bases and J gave up 6 bases; unmatched junction bases: 7. The CDR3 runs to 16 residues. Per germline, CDR1 LNHNV and CDR2 YYDKDF (reference sequence). The CDR3 protein is CATSRDIFDRGHGYTF. CDR3 nucleotides: TGTGCCACCAGCAGAGATATCTTCGACAGGGGGCATGGCTACACCTTC.

The V gene is TRBV7-2, the J gene TRBJ1-5, with D possibly matching TRBD1 (6 bases). Trimming removed 10 bases at V and 3 bases at J, with 13 bases between. Germline CDR1 SGHTA, CDR2 FQGNSA. There are 13 residues in the CDR3. The DNA for the CDR3 is TGTGCCACGCTGGACAGACTCAATCAGCCCCAGCATTTT. This translates into CATLDRLNQPQHF.

The V call is TRBV28, the J call TRBJ1-4; D is unclear. Germline CDR1 reads MDHEN; CDR2 reads SYDVKM. The CDR3 has 15 residues. V was clipped by 2 bases and J by 3 bases, with 10 bases between them. The CDR3 loop reads CASSLDSGANEKLFF. The DNA of the CDR3 is TGTGCCAGCAGTTTAGATTCTGGGGCTAATGAAAAACTGTTTTTT.

The chain has TRBV11-3 and TRBJ2-5; 11 nucleotides align to TRBD2. CDR3 length equals 15 residues. Germline assignment: CDR1 SGHNT and CDR2 YENEEA. V shed 5 bases and J 5 bases; nucleotides not matched to a gene: 7. The CDR3 DNA reads as TGTGCCAGCAGCGCGGGGACTAGCGGCGAGGAGACCCAGTACTTC. It specifies CASSAGTSGEETQYF. Filled out from reference TRBV11-3 and TRBJ2-5, the complete variable domain reads EAGVVQSPRYKIIEKKQPVAFWCNPISGHNTLYWYLQNLGQGPELLIRYENEEAVDDSQLPKDRFSAERLKGVDSTLKIQPAELGDSAVYLCASSAGTSGEETQYFGPGTRLLVL.

This chain joins TRBV10-3 and TRBJ1-1, with D perhaps matching TRBD1 (6 bases). In germline, CDR1 is ENHRY, CDR2 SYGVKD. The CDR3 runs to 14 residues. Trimming cost V 6 bases and J 8 bases, with 19 bases left between them. The CDR3 coding sequence is TGTGCCATCAGGGACAGCCGCGTCTCAAAGGAAGCTTTCTTT. Residues: CAIRDSRVSKEAFF.

The gene calls are TRBV19 and TRBJ1-2, with 8 bases aligning to TRBD1. CDR1 is LNHDA and CDR2 is SQIVND in the germline V gene (reference sequence). V dropped 4 bases and J dropped 3; count of bases not matched to a gene: 4. The CDR3 covers 14 residues. CDR3 coding DNA: TGTGCCAGTAGTACAGGGGGCTCGGACTATGGCTACACCTTC. Amino acids: CASSTGGSDYGYTF. The full variable domain, completed using reference TRBV19 and TRBJ1-2, is DGGITQSPKYLFRKEGQNVTLSCEQNLNHDAMYWYRQDPGQGLRLIYYSQIVNDFQKGDIAEGYSVSREKKESFPLTVTSAQKNPTAFYLCASSTGGSDYGYTFGSGTRLTVV.

This chain connects TRBV14 to TRBJ2-7; TRBD1 aligns across 7 bases. This CDR3 contains 13 residues. The germline V gene has CDR1 SGHDN and CDR2 FVKESK. V shed 4 bases and J 4 bases; nucleotides not matched to a gene: 4. As DNA, the CDR3 is TGTGCCAGCAGCCCTACGGACAGGTACGAGCAGTACTTC. Encoded protein: CASSPTDRYEQYF.

The V and J genes are TRBV30 and TRBJ1-6, with D perhaps TRBD1 (6 bases). The germline V and J ends were trimmed by 2 bases and 8 bases, with 10 bases remaining between them. Germline loops: CDR1 GTSNPN, CDR2 SVGIG (reference sequence). CDR3 size: 13 residues. CDR3 protein: CAWSLQGDSPLHF. CDR3 bases: TGTGCCTGGAGTTTACAGGGCGATTCACCCCTCCACTTT. The full variable domain, with the rest looked up from reference TRBV30 and TRBJ1-6, is SQTIHQWPATLVQPVGSPLSLECTVEGTSNPNLYWYRQAAGRGLQLLFYSVGIGQISSEVPQNLSASRPQDRQFILSSKKLLLSDSGFYLCAWSLQGDSPLHFGNGTRLTVT.

The CDR3 is CASRPYRGRKFDTQYF. The DNA for the CDR3 is TGTGCCAGCAGACCCTACAGGGGGCGAAAATTTGATACGCAGTATTTT. The chain combines TRBV28 with TRBJ2-3; 9 bases match TRBD1. CDR3 size: 16 residues. After removal of 6 bases from V and 6 bases from J, the junction contained 13 bases not matched to a gene. CDR1 is MDHEN, CDR2 SYDVKM, per germline.

The chain uses TRBV11-1 and TRBJ2-7, with D hard to call. The CDR3 has 14 residues. Trimming removed 1 base at V and 0 bases at J, with 7 bases between. Germline CDR1 is SGHAT and CDR2 is FQDESV (reference sequence). The CDR3 loop reads CASSLVRNSYEQYF. The CDR3 DNA reads as TGTGCCAGCAGCTTAGTGCGCAACTCCTACGAGCAGTACTTC.

This sequence joins TRBV5-1 and TRBJ2-2; no definite D call. Germline assignment: CDR1 SGHRS and CDR2 YFSETQ. V dropped 4 bases and J dropped 9 bases, with 16 bases sitting between them. The CDR3 extends over 14 amino acids. CDR3 region: CASSTADTKRELFF. CDR3 DNA: TGCGCCAGCAGCACGGCAGACACGAAACGGGAGCTGTTTTTT.

The chain recombines TRBV11-2 with TRBJ2-3, with D possibly being TRBD1 or TRBD2 (5 bases each). The CDR3 length is 16 residues. CDR1 and CDR2 from the germline V gene are SGHAT and FQNNGV. V shed 4 bases and J shed 2 bases, with 16 bases lying between them. The CDR3: CASSSLGSGTTDTQYF. CDR3 sequence (DNA): TGTGCCAGCAGCTCCCTCGGGTCGGGGACCACAGATACGCAGTATTTT.

The chain links TRBV7-9 to TRBJ2-7, with D unresolved. The germline CDR1 and CDR2 sequences are SEHNR and FQNEAQ (reference sequence). The CDR3 sequence is 13 residues long. V dropped 5 bases and J dropped 3 bases, with 11 bases sitting between them. CDR3 nucleotide sequence: TGTGCCAGCAGCCCGACTGGGAACTACGAGCAGTACTTC. It is translated as CASSPTGNYEQYF.

The chain couples TRBV6-6 to TRBJ1-3, with unresolved D. This CDR3 contains 15 residues. CDR1 is MNHNY and CDR2 is SVGAGI in the germline V gene (reference sequence). Trimming stripped 6 bases from V and 1 base from J, with 13 bases between. The CDR3 sequence: CASSRDQTSGNTIYF. CDR3 DNA sequence: TGTGCCAGCAGCCGCGATCAGACATCTGGAAACACCATATATTTT.

V is TRBV2 and J is TRBJ1-4; maybe TRBD1 (6 bases). Germline V gene data show CDR1 as SNHLY and CDR2 as FYNNEI. V lost 7 bases to trimming and J lost 3 bases, with 18 bases between them. The CDR3 consists of 16 residues. The CDR3 loop is CASKGDAGQSNEKLFF. The CDR3 nucleotides are TGTGCCAGCAAGGGGGACGCGGGACAATCTAATGAAAAACTGTTTTTT.

This clone turned up a few times. The J gene is TRBJ2-6, the V gene TRBV6-5; D unclear. Germline assignment: CDR1 MNHEY and CDR2 SVGAGI. With 6 bases removed from V and 0 bases from J, the gap between germline ends came to 9 bases. This CDR3 spans 15 amino acids. The CDR3 loop reads CASSRTYSGANVLTF. The DNA for the CDR3 is TGTGCCAGCAGCCGTACCTACTCTGGGGCCAACGTCCTGACTTTC.

The chain is built from TRBV6-5 and TRBJ1-1; tentatively, D is TRBD1 (5 bases). Trimming removed 4 bases at V and 7 bases at J, with 7 bases between. The germline V gene has CDR1 MNHEY and CDR2 SVGAGI. CDR3 length equals 11 residues. CDR3 amino acids: CASSSGFEAFF. DNA for the CDR3: TGTGCCAGCAGTTCAGGGTTTGAAGCTTTCTTT.